This TCR beta chain is from a study of regulatory T cells in long-lasting Graves disease. For TCR beta, libraries came from iRepertoire HTBI primers and Arm-PCR of CDR3 regions. MiXCR, applied by TCRdb to the multiplex PCR reads, yields one record per CDR3 protein. The table lists 620,000 or so distinct CDR3 sequences, roughly 15% of them singletons. This clonotype was counted a few times. In germline, CDR1 is MDHEN, CDR2 SYDVKM. The length of the CDR3 is 14 residues. Trimming cost V 3 bases and J 6 bases, with 9 bases left between them. Time point given: newly diagnosed GD, antithyroid drugs for less than 3 months. After RNA was extracted from PBMCs, the TCR library was made from it. This same sample was also part of a study on T cells in Graves' hyperthyroidism and ophthalmopathy. This second study notes: Researchers ran a first-round RT-PCR on the TCR CDR3 using the HTBI primer set.

The sequenced sample was peripheral blood mononuclear cells (PBMCs), obtained at new diagnosis, from a patient treated with antithyroid drugs. The receptor was isolated from a woman aged 25 to 39 with Graves disease. This sequence joins TRBV28 and TRBJ1-6, with D perhaps TRBD1 (5 bases). This CDR3 is CASSFLQGNSPLHF. The DNA for the CDR3 is TGTGCCAGCAGTTTTTTGCAGGGTAATTCACCCCTCCACTTT.